This T cell receptor beta chain was sequenced in a study of blood T cell repertoires in COVID-19 (dated by TCRdb to 2019 to 2021). Study-wide context: Collaborator samples came from the United States, Italy and Spain and covered acute and convalescent phases of COVID-19. The samples were drawn from the first 160 participants of the ongoing ImmuneRACE study and from 950 to 1,500 subjects provided by 6 global collaborators. The dataset comprised deeply sampled blood TCRbeta repertoires from subjects exposed to, actively infected with, or recovered from COVID-19. The material from the prospective study consisted of cDNA or gDNA derived from T cells, B-cell-depleted T cells, or PBMCs. The sample metadata nearly always contained a de-identified subject ID, COVID-19 status, age in years and sex. Where HLA class I and class II types were available, the types were taken from metadata supplied by the sample provider, not from assay-based typing. The repertoires were made available in a free public database intended to serve as a resource for research on the immune response to SARS-CoV-2.

Germline trimming: 2 bases from V, 1 base from J; junction bases outside gene matches: 7. CDR1 SEHNR and CDR2 FQNEAQ were looked up in the germline V gene (reference sequence). The CDR3 has 16 amino acids, counting the end cysteine and phenylalanine. The sequence is cut down to CDR3 DNA, 48 bases in frame from base 1. The full study reports these points: The quantity of clinical and demographic metadata differed by source and by participant and was supplied without curation.

Each collaborating institution followed its own protocols to collect whole blood in K2EDTA tubes. For TCRbeta analysis, collaborators shipped samples in one of three forms: frozen whole blood, isolated PBMCs, or DNA extracted from either of those sample types. Concerning this clone itself: What this receptor recognizes is not known. No much larger clonotype is one base removed from it; base qualities were not supplied.

TCRbeta CDR3 regions were amplified from genomic DNA using the immunoSEQ Assay, a bias-controlled multiplex PCR. The paper's data handling went like this. The number of nucleated cells in each sample was estimated by amplification of reference gene primers within the assay. To quantify the absolute abundance of each unique TCRbeta CDR3 rearrangement, sequence reads were collapsed and filtered. For each sample, productive Simpson clonality was calculated as the square root of Simpson's diversity index across productive rearrangements. TCRdb carries this immuneACCESS record with in-frame sequences only. Its versions omit some clonotypes, under half of them owing to an unresolved V gene in the studies checked, with the rest unexplained. That table furnishes V, J and clone size, whereas the DNA furnished D and trimming. The sample table records 70,000 or so clones; about 88% of these occur just once. Approximately 1.4% of the sample lies in the top ten.

The V and J segments used are TRBV7-9 and TRBJ1-1; the central 7 bases match TRBD1. Sample: peripheral blood. This TCR was recovered from a man aged 50 to 60 with acute or convalescent COVID-19. The CDR3 in this case is CASSLRQGDPNTEAFF. The nucleotide sequence reads TGTGCCAGCAGCTTACGGCAGGGGGACCCGAACACTGAAGCTTTCTTT.